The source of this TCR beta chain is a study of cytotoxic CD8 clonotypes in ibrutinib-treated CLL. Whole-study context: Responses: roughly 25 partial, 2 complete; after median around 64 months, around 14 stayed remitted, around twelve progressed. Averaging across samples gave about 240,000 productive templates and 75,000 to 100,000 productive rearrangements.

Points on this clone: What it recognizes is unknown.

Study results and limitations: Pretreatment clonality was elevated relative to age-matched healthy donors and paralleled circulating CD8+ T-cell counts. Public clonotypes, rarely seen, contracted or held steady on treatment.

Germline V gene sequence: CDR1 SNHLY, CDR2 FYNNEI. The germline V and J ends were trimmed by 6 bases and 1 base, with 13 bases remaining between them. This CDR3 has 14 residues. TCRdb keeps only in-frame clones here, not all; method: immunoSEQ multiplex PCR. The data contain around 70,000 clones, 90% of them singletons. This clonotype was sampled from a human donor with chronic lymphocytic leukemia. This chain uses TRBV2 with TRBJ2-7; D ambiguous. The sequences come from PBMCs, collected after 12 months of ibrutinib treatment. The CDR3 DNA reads TGTGCCAGCAGAAGGGATCGTGCTTCCTACGAGCAGTACTTC. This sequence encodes CASRRDRASYEQYF.